This is a list of T cell receptor beta chains from one sample in a study of blood T cell repertoires in COVID-19. Libraries were prepared by immunoSEQ multiplex PCR; TCRdb keeps only in-frame clonotypes and omits some of them. The sample consists of some 61,000 clones, roughly 89% of them appearing once. Specimen: peripheral blood. Receptor source: a man aged 25-40 years with acute or convalescent COVID-19. CDR3s include the opening cysteine and the closing phenylalanine or tryptophan. The order of the fields is CDR3 length, V gene, CDR3 protein.

CDR3 length: 12; V gene: TRBV24-1; CDR3 protein: CATQGYTGELFF
CDR3 length: 12; V gene: TRBV9; CDR3 protein: CASSVAVGELFF
CDR3 length: 14; V gene: TRBV6-6; CDR3 protein: CASSIGGRVETQYF
CDR3 length: 13; V gene: TRBV2; CDR3 protein: CASSESYTGELFF
CDR3 length: 15; V gene: TRBV19; CDR3 protein: CASSWGEQGTSPLHF
CDR3 length: 17; V gene: TRBV19; CDR3 protein: CASFDRGRLRNTGELFF
CDR3 length: 11; V gene: TRBV29-1; CDR3 protein: CSVRLVDEQFF
CDR3 length: 13; V gene: TRBV11-2; CDR3 protein: CASSLAVRNEQFF
CDR3 length: 13; V gene: TRBV2; CDR3 protein: CASSEFRDTEAFF
CDR3 length: 15; V gene: TRBV6-1; CDR3 protein: CASSEVERLPLEQYF